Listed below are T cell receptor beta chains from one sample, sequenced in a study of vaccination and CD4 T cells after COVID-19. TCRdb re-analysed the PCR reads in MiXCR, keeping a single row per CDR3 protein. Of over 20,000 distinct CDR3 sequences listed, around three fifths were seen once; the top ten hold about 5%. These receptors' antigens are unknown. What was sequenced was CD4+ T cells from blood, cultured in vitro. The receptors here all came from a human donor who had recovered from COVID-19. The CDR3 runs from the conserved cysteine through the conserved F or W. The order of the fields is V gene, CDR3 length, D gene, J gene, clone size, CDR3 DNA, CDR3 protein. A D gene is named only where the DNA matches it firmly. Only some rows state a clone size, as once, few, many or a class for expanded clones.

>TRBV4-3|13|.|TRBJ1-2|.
TGCGCCAGCAGCCAAGACAGGGCGTGGGGCTACACCTTC
CASSQDRAWGYTF
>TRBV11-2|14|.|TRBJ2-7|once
TGTGCCAGCAGCGGCTGGGACACCACCTACGAGCAGTACTTC
CASSGWDTTYEQYF
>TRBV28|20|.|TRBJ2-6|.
TGTGCCAGCAGTTTACTACCCCCTTATGACAGGTCCTCTGGGGCCAACGTCCTGACTTTC
CASSLLPPYDRSSGANVLTF
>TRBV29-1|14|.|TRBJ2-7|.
TGCAGCGTTGGCCAGGGTCTAATCGCCTACGAGCAGTACTTC
CSVGQGLIAYEQYF
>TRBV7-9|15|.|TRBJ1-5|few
TGTGCCAGCAGCTTAGCTGGGGGGGGGATGGGGCCCCAGCATTTT
CASSLAGGGMGPQHF
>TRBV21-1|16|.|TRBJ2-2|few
TGTGCCAGCAGCAAAGAGGGTTGCGGGAGGCCCGGGGAGCTGTTTTTT
CASSKEGCGRPGELFF
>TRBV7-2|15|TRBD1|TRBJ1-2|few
TGTGCCAGCAGCTTAGTCACAGGGGGGAACTATGGCTACACCTTC
CASSLVTGGNYGYTF
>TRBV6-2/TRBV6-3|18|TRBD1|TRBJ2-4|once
TGTGCCAGCAGACCCAAACCAGACAGGGGTGAGGCCAAAAACATTCAGTACTTC
CASRPKPDRGEAKNIQYF
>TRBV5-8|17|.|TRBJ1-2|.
TGTGCCAGCAGCTTGGAGGGCTGGGGACCTCTTAACTATGGCTACACCTTC
CASSLEGWGPLNYGYTF
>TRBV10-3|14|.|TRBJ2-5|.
TGTGCCATCAGGGAAGGGAGATGGGAAGAGACCCAGTACTTC
CAIREGRWEETQYF
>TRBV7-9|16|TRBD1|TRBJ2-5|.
TGTGCCAGCAGCCGCATGGTAACAGGGGGAATTGAGACCCAGTACTTC
CASSRMVTGGIETQYF
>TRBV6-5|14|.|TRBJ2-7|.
TGTGCCAGCAGTTACTCGAGCCCGGTCGGCGAGCAGTACTTC
CASSYSSPVGEQYF
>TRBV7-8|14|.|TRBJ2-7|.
TGTGCCAGCAGCGTGGGGGGCCTAGGATACGAGCAGTACTTC
CASSVGGLGYEQYF
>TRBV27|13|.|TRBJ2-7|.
TGTGCCAGCAGGAAGACAGTAGCCTACGAGCAGTACTTC
CASRKTVAYEQYF
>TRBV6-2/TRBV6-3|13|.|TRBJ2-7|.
TGTGCCAGCAGTTACTGGGGGGCTCGGGAGCAGTACTTC
CASSYWGAREQYF
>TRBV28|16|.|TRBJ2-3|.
TGTGCCAGCAGTTTATTTCGGGGACCAATGTCGGATACGCAGTATTTT
CASSLFRGPMSDTQYF
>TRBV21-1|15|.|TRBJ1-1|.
TGTGCCAGCACCCCGAGCGGACAGGGGACTACTGAAGCTTTCTTT
CASTPSGQGTTEAFF
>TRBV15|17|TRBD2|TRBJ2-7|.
TGTGCCACCAGCAGAGGGGGGACTAGCGGATTCTCCTACGAGCAGTACTTC
CATSRGGTSGFSYEQYF
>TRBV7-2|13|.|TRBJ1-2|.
TGTGCCGGCAGCTTCAGAGCTAACTATGGCTACACCTTC
CAGSFRANYGYTF
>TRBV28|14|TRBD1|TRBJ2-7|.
TGTGCCAGCAAACCGGGACAGGGTCCCTACGAGCAGTACTTC
CASKPGQGPYEQYF
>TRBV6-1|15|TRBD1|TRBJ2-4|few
TGTGCCAGCACCGGGACAGGGGTGTCCAAAAACATTCAGTACTTC
CASTGTGVSKNIQYF
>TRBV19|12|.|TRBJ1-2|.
TGTGCCAGTAGTATCAGTAACTATGGCTACACCTTC
CASSISNYGYTF
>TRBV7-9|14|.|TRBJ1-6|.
TGTGCCAGCAGCTTACCCGGTGGAGGTTCACCCCTCCACTTT
CASSLPGGGSPLHF
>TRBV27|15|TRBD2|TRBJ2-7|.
TGTGCCACCACCAAAGGGACTAGCGGACCCTACGAGCAGTACTTC
CATTKGTSGPYEQYF
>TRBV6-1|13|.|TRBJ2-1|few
TGTGCCAGCAGGCCAGACACCCACAATGAGCAGTTCTTC
CASRPDTHNEQFF
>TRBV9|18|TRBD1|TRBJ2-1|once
TGTGCCAGCAGCGTCGGGACAGGGGGAGGAGGGAGCTACAATGAGCAGTTCTTC
CASSVGTGGGGSYNEQFF
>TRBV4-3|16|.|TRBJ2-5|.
TGCGCCAGCAGCCAAGATTGGCGCAGTCTCCAAGAGACCCAGTACTTC
CASSQDWRSLQETQYF
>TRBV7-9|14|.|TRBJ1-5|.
TGTGCCAGCTCAACCGGGACTTACAATCAGCCCCAGCATTTT
CASSTGTYNQPQHF
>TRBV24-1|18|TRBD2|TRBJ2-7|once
TGTGCCACCAGTCAAGGGCGGGGAGCGGGAGTTCGGGACTACGAGCAGTACTTC
CATSQGRGAGVRDYEQYF